This T cell receptor (beta chain) was sequenced during a study of beta chain features in type 1 diabetes. Study as a whole: Sorted cells numbering roughly 98,000,000 were examined across all samples. Broader study findings: In every one of the four CD4+ subsets, TCRB CDR3s were moderately but significantly shorter in Type 1 diabetes patients. Cells with high TCR expression could be over-represented by cDNA sequencing.

Concerning this clone: Antigen unknown.

On average, the one heparinised blood draw given by each donor was 90 to 150 mL. Cell sorting via CD45RO/CCR7/CD25/CD127/CD95/CD27 was performed to obtain CD4+ naive, central memory, regulatory and stem cell-like memory cells. The isolated RNA, all of it, was reverse transcribed, so expressed TCRB transcripts were what got sequenced. The protocol was immunoSEQ multiplex PCR, while the TCRdb copy is restricted to in-frame clones and leaves out a portion. Seen here are 600,000 or so clones, more than 12% observed once, and the top ten hold less than 0.04%. Germline V gene lookup returns CDR1 MNHEY and CDR2 SVGAGI. This CDR3 has 13 amino acids. V dropped 6 bases and J dropped 5 bases, with 10 bases sitting between them.

The source material was naive CD4+ T cells from blood. V is TRBV6-5 and J is TRBJ2-2; maybe TRBD1 (6 bases). The TCR originated in a man younger than 35 with type 1 diabetes. The CDR3 DNA reads TGTGCCAGCAGGCCTCAGGGGACCGGGGAGCTGTTTTTT. This gives the protein CASRPQGTGELFF.